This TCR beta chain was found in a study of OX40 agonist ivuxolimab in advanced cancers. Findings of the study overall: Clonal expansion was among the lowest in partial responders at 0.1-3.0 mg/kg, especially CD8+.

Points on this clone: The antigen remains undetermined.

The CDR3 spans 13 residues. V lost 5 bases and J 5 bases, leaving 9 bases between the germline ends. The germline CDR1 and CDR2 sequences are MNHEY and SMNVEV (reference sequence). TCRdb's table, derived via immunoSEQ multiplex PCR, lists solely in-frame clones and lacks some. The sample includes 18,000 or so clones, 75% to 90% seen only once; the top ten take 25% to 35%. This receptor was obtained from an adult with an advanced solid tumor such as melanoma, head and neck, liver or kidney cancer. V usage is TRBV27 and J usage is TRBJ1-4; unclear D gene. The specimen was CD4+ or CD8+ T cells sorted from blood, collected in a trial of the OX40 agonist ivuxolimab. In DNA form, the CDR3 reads TGTGCCAGCAGTCGGCGGCTCAATGAAAAACTGTTTTTT. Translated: CASSRRLNEKLFF.